This T cell receptor (beta chain) was identified during a study of T cell changes during pregnancy in multiple sclerosis. Some clones are missing from TCRdb's copy, which holds only in-frame ones; the method was immunoSEQ multiplex PCR. The data show tens of thousands of clones, with 85% to 90% seen just once and under 0.65% held by the top ten. V lost 4 bases, J lost 0 bases, and 13 bases lay in between. Germline V gives CDR1 SGHRS, CDR2 YFSETQ. The CDR3 has 15 residues. This chain uses TRBV5-1 with TRBJ1-1; D not certain. The sequence was obtained from a female donor with multiple sclerosis, enrolled in a pregnancy study. Sequencing used CD4+ T cells from peripheral blood mononuclear cells, obtained in the first trimester of pregnancy. The CDR3 reads CASSEASLMNTEAFF. The CDR3 DNA sequence: TGCGCCAGCAGCGAGGCCAGCTTGATGAACACTGAAGCTTTCTTT.